The 24 T cell receptor beta chains below come from one sample, sequenced in a study of blood T cell repertoires in COVID-19. This table comes from immunoSEQ multiplex PCR, and its TCRdb copy is limited to in-frame clones, with some not included. The sample has about 370,000 clones, 89% seen once. Sequencing used peripheral blood. The receptor set was obtained from a woman aged 25 to 39 with COVID-19, enrolled during active disease.

The chain recombines TRBV7-9 with TRBJ2-1; no definite D call. There are 14 residues in the CDR3. Per germline, CDR1 SEHNR and CDR2 FQNEAQ (reference sequence). Deletions cut 3 bases from V and 12 bases from J, with 18 bases between. The CDR3 DNA sequence: TGTGCCAGCAGCTTCTCTTCTAGAACTCCCGGGCAGTTCTTC. Amino acid sequence: CASSFSSRTPGQFF.

The chain uses TRBV28 and TRBJ1-5; D may be TRBD1 (5 bases). This CDR3 comprises 14 residues. V was trimmed by 5 bases and J by 4 bases, leaving 12 bases between them. The germline V gene encodes CDR1 MDHEN and CDR2 SYDVKM. The CDR3 loop reads CASSTTGENQPQHF. For the CDR3, the DNA is TGTGCCAGCAGTACAACAGGAGAAAATCAGCCCCAGCATTTT.

The chain has TRBV12-3 or TRBV12-4 and TRBJ1-6; D is uncertain. CDR3 length equals 12 residues. The V end was cut by 3 bases, the J end by 8 bases, with 5 bases between. The CDR3 protein is CASSLRDSPLHF. The CDR3 DNA reads as TGTGCCAGCAGTTTGCGGGATTCACCCCTCCACTTT.

The chain joins TRBV4-1 to TRBJ2-6, with unresolved D. Trimming took off 0 bases at V and 1 base at J, with 16 bases between the two ends. This CDR3 is built from 19 residues. Germline values: CDR1 MGHRA, CDR2 YSYEKL. This CDR3 is CASSQDGPTGISGANVLTF. The CDR3 region has the DNA TGCGCCAGCAGCCAAGATGGGCCCACTGGTATTTCTGGGGCCAACGTCCTGACTTTC.

This clone was picked up a small number of times. The rearrangement uses TRBV19 and TRBJ2-7; D unresolved. The CDR3 totals 14 residues. The V gene lost 2 bases and the J gene lost 4 bases, with 12 bases spanning the gap. CDR1 is LNHDA, CDR2 SQIVND, per germline (reference sequence). The CDR3 loop reads CASSISVGPYEQYF. In DNA, the CDR3 is TGTGCCAGTAGTATAAGTGTTGGGCCTTACGAGCAGTACTTC.

The J gene is TRBJ2-5, the V gene TRBV4-1; tentative D call: TRBD1 (6 bases). The CDR3 has 14 amino acids. Germline CDR1 and CDR2: MGHRA and YSYEKL. V dropped 7 bases and J dropped 4 bases, with 16 bases sitting between them. CDR3 bases: TGCGCCAGCATGAGCCCAGGCAGGGGAGAGACCCAGTACTTC. Residues: CASMSPGRGETQYF.

The chain employs TRBV6-2 or TRBV6-3 and TRBJ1-5; 7 nucleotides line up with TRBD1. V lost 6 bases to trimming and J lost 1 base; unmatched junction nucleotides: 9. The CDR3 contains 16 residues. CDR1 MNHEY and CDR2 SVGEGT come from the germline V gene. The CDR3 here is CASSPRQGLSNQPQHF. DNA of the CDR3: TGTGCCAGCAGCCCCCGACAGGGCTTGAGCAATCAGCCCCAGCATTTT.

A note on this clone: The junction departs from the called germline gene at one end, perhaps through a read error. V is TRBV28 and J is TRBJ1-1; D is undetermined. The CDR3 is 12 residues long. Germline V CDR1 and CDR2: MDHEN, SYDVKM. In DNA form, the CDR3 reads TGTGCCAGCAGTTTTTCGGCGGAGGGTTGGGTCTTT. This gives the protein CASSFSAEGWVF. Full variable domain (remainder filled in from reference TRBV28 and TRBJ1-1): DVKVTQSSRYLVKRTGEKVFLECVQDMDHENMFWYRQDPGLGLRLIYFSYDVKMKEKGDIPEGYSVSREKKERFSLILESASTNQTSMYLCASSFSAEGWVFGQGTRLTVV.

This chain uses TRBV6-5 with TRBJ1-1; D is unresolved. Germline CDR1 is MNHEY and CDR2 is SVGAGI. V lost 8 bases, J lost 7 bases, and 11 bases lay in between. The CDR3 contains 11 residues. CDR3 bases: TGTGCCAGCGACGCAGGAGGTGAAGCTTTCTTT. Its protein is CASDAGGEAFF.

The chain joins TRBV10-3 to TRBJ2-1, with TRBD2 identical over 7 bases. V dropped 3 bases and J dropped 3; count of bases not matched to a gene: 14. The CDR3 runs 18 residues. Germline CDR1 is ENHRY and CDR2 is SYGVKD. The CDR3: CAISDSTSPGRIYNEQFF. For the CDR3, the DNA is TGTGCCATCAGTGATTCCACCAGCCCCGGGAGGATCTACAATGAGCAGTTCTTC.

This clone was seen a handful of times. The chain couples TRBV11-3 to TRBJ1-6; no clear D gene. The CDR3 loop spans 15 amino acids. The V gene lost 4 bases and the J gene lost 6 bases, with 13 bases spanning the gap. From germline, CDR1 is SGHNT and CDR2 YENEEA. Here the CDR3 DNA reads TGTGCCAGCAGCTACCGAGTATCCGCTAATTCACCCCTCCACTTT. Encoded protein: CASSYRVSANSPLHF. The full variable domain, its missing parts supplied by reference TRBV11-3 and TRBJ1-6, is EAGVVQSPRYKIIEKKQPVAFWCNPISGHNTLYWYLQNLGQGPELLIRYENEEAVDDSQLPKDRFSAERLKGVDSTLKIQPAELGDSAVYLCASSYRVSANSPLHFGNGTRLTVT.

The CDR3 region has the DNA TGTGCCAGCAGCTTATCGGGGACGAACACCGGGGAGCTGTTTTTT. Its translation is CASSLSGTNTGELFF. The V call is TRBV11-3, the J call TRBJ2-2; possible D gene TRBD2, 5 bases. CDR1 is SGHNT and CDR2 is YENEEA in the germline V gene. The V gene lost 2 bases and the J gene lost 0 bases, with 7 bases spanning the gap. The CDR3 extends over 15 amino acids.

This clone has only a few counts. V and J are TRBV7-8 and TRBJ1-4; D unclear. Germline CDR1 reads SGHVS; CDR2 reads FQNEAQ. The CDR3 spans 15 residues. Trimming left V 4 bases short and J 6 bases short, with 15 bases between. The CDR3 DNA sequence: TGTGCCAGCAGCTCCCGGGAGGGCGGGGATGAAAAACTGTTTTTT. The encoded protein is CASSSREGGDEKLFF. The full variable domain, with the rest looked up from reference TRBV7-8 and TRBJ1-4, is GAGVSQSPRYKVAKRGQDVALRCDPISGHVSLFWYQQALGQGPEFLTYFQNEAQLDKSGLPSDRFFAERPEGSVSTLKIQRTQQEDSAVYLCASSSREGGDEKLFFGSGTQLSVL.

This chain links TRBV28 with TRBJ2-7, with D perhaps TRBD1 (5 bases). Trimming shortened V by 5 bases and J by 2 bases, and 13 bases separated the two germline ends. This CDR3 spans 14 amino acids. CDR1 and CDR2 from the germline V gene are MDHEN and SYDVKM. This CDR3 reads CASSPPWTPYEQYF. The CDR3 nucleotides are TGTGCCAGCAGTCCCCCCTGGACACCCTACGAGCAGTACTTC.

The rearrangement links TRBV7-9 to TRBJ2-2, with 8 bases matching TRBD1. Germline CDR1 is SEHNR and CDR2 is FQNEAQ (reference sequence). The CDR3 is 17 residues long. V lost 5 bases and J lost 6; bases outside the gene matches: 14. The CDR3 protein is CASSPAFGPRGPGELFF. CDR3 in DNA: TGTGCCAGCAGCCCTGCTTTCGGTCCCAGGGGGCCCGGGGAGCTGTTTTTT.

The chain joins TRBV6-5 to TRBJ2-2; no firm D call. Trimming pared 6 bases from V and 2 bases from J, leaving 7 bases between. Germline V lookup: CDR1 MNHEY, CDR2 SVGAGI. The CDR3 loop spans 13 amino acids. CDR3 sequence (DNA): TGTGCCAGCAGGGCTCAAAACACCGGGGAGCTGTTTTTT. It translates to CASRAQNTGELFF.

This chain joins TRBV6-5 and TRBJ2-7, with D uncertain. The CDR3 extends over 15 amino acids. The germline V and J ends were trimmed by 0 bases and 0 bases, with 9 bases remaining between them. Germline CDR1 and CDR2: MNHEY and SVGAGI. CDR3 nucleotide sequence: TGTGCCAGCAGTTACTCGGCGGTGAGCTCCTACGAGCAGTACTTC. This codes for CASSYSAVSSYEQYF.

The chain uses TRBV4-1 and TRBJ2-1, with D possibly TRBD2 on 6 matching bases. The CDR3 length is 16 residues. The V and J ends lost 1 base and 6 bases respectively, with 16 bases between them. Germline-derived CDR1 and CDR2 are MGHRA and YSYEKL. CDR3 DNA: TGCGCCAGCAGCCAAGTCGGGACTCATCGTTTCAATGAGCAGTTCTTC. Amino acids: CASSQVGTHRFNEQFF.

The rearrangement links TRBV5-4 to TRBJ1-1; possibly TRBD1 for D (5 bases). Germline V gives CDR1 SGHNT, CDR2 YYREEE (reference sequence). V was shortened by 4 bases and J by 7 bases, with 14 bases between the two germline ends. This CDR3 is 13 amino acids long. The CDR3 DNA follows: TGTGCCAGCAGCCCTGGCGGGACTATTGAAGCTTTCTTT. Protein product: CASSPGGTIEAFF.

J is TRBJ1-5 and V is TRBV4-3; possible D gene TRBD1, 5 bases. The CDR3 consists of 17 residues. The germline CDR1 and CDR2 sequences are LGHNA and YSLEER. The germline V and J ends were trimmed by 0 bases and 5 bases, with 17 bases remaining between them. CDR3 nucleotide sequence: TGCGCCAGCAGCCAAGAGATTCGCAGGGAAGGCGATCAGCCCCAGCATTTT. Its protein is CASSQEIRREGDQPQHF.

V usage is TRBV7-9 and J usage is TRBJ1-2, with unresolved D. Trimming cost V 3 bases and J 4 bases, with 9 bases left between them. This CDR3 contains 13 residues. CDR1 and CDR2 (germline): SEHNR, FQNEAQ (reference sequence). DNA of the CDR3: TGTGCCAGCAGCTTGGCGGGTTTCTATGGCTACACCTTC. This codes for CASSLAGFYGYTF.

The chain links TRBV4-1 to TRBJ2-7, with 9 bases that match TRBD1. CDR3 size: 16 residues. Germline assignment: CDR1 MGHRA and CDR2 YSYEKL. V shed 3 bases and J 4 bases; nucleotides not matched to a gene: 10. The CDR3 protein is CASSQEPGQGGYEQYF. The CDR3 DNA reads as TGCGCCAGCAGCCAGGAACCGGGACAGGGCGGGTACGAGCAGTACTTC.

This clone has a single count. Sequence at one end of the junction differs from germline and may be a read error. V is TRBV7-7 and J is TRBJ2-7, with TRBD1 matching over 7 bases. CDR1 and CDR2 (germline): SSHAT, FNYEAQ (reference sequence). This CDR3 has 14 amino acids. The CDR3 DNA follows: TGTGCTAGCAGCACCGGGACAGACGACTCCGAGCAGTACTTC. Residues: CASSTGTDDSEQYF. Supplemented by reference TRBV7-7 and TRBJ2-7, the full variable domain reads GAGVSQSPRYKVTKRGQDVTLRCDPISSHATLYWYQQALGQGPEFLTYFNYEAQPDKSGLPSDRFSAERPEGSISTLTIQRTEQRDSAMYRCASSTGTDDSEQYFGPGTRLTVT.

V and J are TRBV19 and TRBJ2-1; TRBD2 matches at 15 bases. V dropped 7 bases and J dropped 4; count of bases not matched to a gene: 14. The CDR3 length is 19 residues. The germline V gene encodes CDR1 LNHDA and CDR2 SQIVND (reference sequence). This chain's CDR3 is CASTLRTSGRAGLYNEQFF. The CDR3 DNA follows: TGTGCCAGTACCCTAAGGACTAGCGGGAGGGCCGGGCTTTACAATGAGCAGTTCTTC.